This T cell receptor (beta chain) was identified in a study of cytotoxic CD8 clonotypes in ibrutinib-treated CLL. The overall study: Response was recorded as partial in roughly 25 patients and complete in 2; at median around 68 months, around 14 remained remitted and around 12 had progressed. Mean yields were approximately 260,000 productive templates and 90,000 or so productive rearrangements per sample.

This clone was observed at least ten times. The antigen remains unidentified. Some clones are missing from TCRdb's copy, which holds only in-frame ones; the method was immunoSEQ multiplex PCR. The sample lists about 200,000 clones; over 60% were seen once. CDR3 size: 13 residues. Deletions cut 2 bases from V and 2 bases from J, with 6 bases between. The germline gives CDR1 SGHAT, CDR2 FQNNGV. Overall study results and limits: There were differences in sampling times between sustained-remission and progressing patients. An increase in clonality occurred at ibrutinib response, followed by a return toward baseline at progression.

This chain connects TRBV11-2 to TRBJ1-2; no definite D call. This TCR was sampled from a human donor with chronic lymphocytic leukemia. The source was PBMCs, collected after 24 months of ibrutinib treatment. This CDR3 is CASSLSGNYGYTF. The DNA of the CDR3 is TGTGCCAGCAGCTTAAGCGGAAACTATGGCTACACCTTC. The complete variable domain, with remaining parts taken from reference TRBV11-2 and TRBJ1-2, reads EAGVAQSPRYKIIEKRQSVAFWCNPISGHATLYWYQQILGQGPKLLIQFQNNGVVDDSQLPKDRFSAERLKGVDSTLKIQPAKLEDSAVYLCASSLSGNYGYTFGSGTRLTVV.